The table lists the clone carrying this T cell receptor (beta chain) with a count of one. The data originate from a study of blood T cell repertoires in COVID-19. Study-wide context: Samples came from the United States, Italy and Spain, spanning acute and convalescent COVID-19. From T cells, B-cell-depleted T cells, or PBMCs came the material, which was cDNA or gDNA.

Method: immunoSEQ multiplex PCR; TCRdb's copy keeps in-frame clones and lacks some. The profile shows 95,000 to 120,000 clones, 88% of them singletons. The sequenced sample was peripheral blood. This sequence originates from a human donor in a cohort sampled during active COVID-19.

The CDR3 DNA sequence: TGTGCCAGCACTGGGGATCCCGGGACAGGGACCTACGAGCAGTACTTC. Amino acids: CASTGDPGTGTYEQYF. This chain links TRBV7-9 with TRBJ2-7, with 9 bases identical to TRBD1. The CDR3 has 16 amino acids. V shed 7 bases, J shed 2 bases, and the junction held 12 bases outside the gene matches. Germline CDR1 and CDR2: SEHNR and FQNEAQ (reference sequence).